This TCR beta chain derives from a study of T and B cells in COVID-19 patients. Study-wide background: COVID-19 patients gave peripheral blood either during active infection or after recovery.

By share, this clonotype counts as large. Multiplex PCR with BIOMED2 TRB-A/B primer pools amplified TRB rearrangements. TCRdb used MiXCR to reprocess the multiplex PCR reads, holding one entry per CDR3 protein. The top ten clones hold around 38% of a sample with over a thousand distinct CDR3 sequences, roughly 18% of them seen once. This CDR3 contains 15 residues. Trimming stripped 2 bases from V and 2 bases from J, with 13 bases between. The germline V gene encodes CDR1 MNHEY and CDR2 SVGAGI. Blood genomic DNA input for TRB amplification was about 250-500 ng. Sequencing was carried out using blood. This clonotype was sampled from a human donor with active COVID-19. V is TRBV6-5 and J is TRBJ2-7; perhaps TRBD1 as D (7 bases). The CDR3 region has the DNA TGTGCCAGCAGTTACCGGCGGGACAGACCCTACGAGCAGTACTTC. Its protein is CASSYRRDRPYEQYF.